This T cell receptor beta chain was documented in a study of T cell repertoires in cytomegalovirus infection. The sample holds a few counts of this clonotype. Its antigen remains unidentified. General study findings and limits: In two of eight donors, the top clonotype was HLA-C-restricted CMV-specific.

Germline V gene sequence: CDR1 SGHTA, CDR2 FQGNSA. With V trimmed by 1 base and J by 7 bases, 7 bases remained unmatched. The CDR3 loop spans 15 amino acids. Each CDR3 protein is one row after TCRdb ran MiXCR on the reads. The table has 200,000 to 250,000 distinct CDR3 sequences, roughly 34% seen once. The sample in question was CD8+ T cells from cultured PBMCs, obtained from culture after CMV antigen stimulation. The chain uses TRBV7-2 and TRBJ2-1, with 7 bases fitting TRBD2. The source of this sequence is a human donor in good health (CMV status not recorded). Some clones in this sample may be carry-over from other donors' samples. This CDR3 reads CASSLGPAGTNEQFF. For the CDR3, the DNA is TGTGCCAGCAGCTTAGGGCCAGCGGGGACGAATGAGCAGTTCTTC.